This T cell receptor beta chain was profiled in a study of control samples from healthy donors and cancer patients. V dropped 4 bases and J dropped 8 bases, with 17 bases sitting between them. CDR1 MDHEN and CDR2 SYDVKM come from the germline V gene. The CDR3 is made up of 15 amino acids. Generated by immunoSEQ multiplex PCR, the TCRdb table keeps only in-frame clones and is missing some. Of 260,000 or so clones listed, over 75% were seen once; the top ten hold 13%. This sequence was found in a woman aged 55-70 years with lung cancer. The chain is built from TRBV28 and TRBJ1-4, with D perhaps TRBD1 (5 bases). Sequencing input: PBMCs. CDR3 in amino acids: CASSSAGTQQEKLFF. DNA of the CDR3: TGTGCCAGCAGTTCGGCGGGGACCCAGCAGGAAAAACTGTTTTTT.